Listed below are T cell receptor beta chains from one sample, sequenced in a study of T cells in Graves' hyperthyroidism and ophthalmopathy. Each CDR3 protein gets one entry after TCRdb re-called the multiplex PCR reads with MiXCR. This sample has almost 600,000 distinct CDR3 sequences, with around 46% found just once. Sequencing was carried out using peripheral blood or thyroid tissue (not recorded which). These receptors came from a woman under 30 with Graves' hyperthyroidism. Both conserved end residues are part of each CDR3. The order of the fields is clone size, J gene, V gene, CDR3 protein. The listing skips clone size in some rows; elsewhere it reads once, few, many or a size class.

>few|TRBJ1-2|TRBV20-1
CSYDRAGYTF
>many|TRBJ1-4|TRBV11-2
CASSLVQEKLFF
>NA|TRBJ1-2|TRBV20-1
CSADQQGNYGYTF
>NA|TRBJ2-2|TRBV7-8
CASSYDVTGELFF
>NA|TRBJ1-1|TRBV27
CASSAYTGTNTEAFF
>many|TRBJ2-5|TRBV20-1
CSAWVGGPQETQYF
>NA|TRBJ2-5|TRBV5-1
CASVATSGTAQETQYF
>many|TRBJ1-2|TRBV2
CASREPHRERGDGYTF
>NA|TRBJ1-1|TRBV12-3/TRBV12-4
CASRGGGVNTEAFF
>many|TRBJ2-7|TRBV7-9
CASSFEEIPGEQYF
>NA|TRBJ1-3|TRBV7-8
CANSLARGSGNTIYF
>NA|TRBJ1-2|TRBV11-3
CASSQVPGRGANYGYTF
>NA|TRBJ2-5|TRBV29-1
CSVEGLLQETQYF
>many|TRBJ2-5|TRBV7-7
CASSYDDSDGTQYF
>many|TRBJ1-3|TRBV2
CASSEISAGNTIYF
>NA|TRBJ2-3|TRBV20-1
CSARGGSTDTQYF
>many|TRBJ2-7|TRBV20-1
CSASRWGLADYEQYF
>NA|TRBJ2-7|TRBV7-2
CASSPGLTGNEQYF
>NA|NA|TRBV10-3
CAISVSGGSYNSPLHF
>few|TRBJ1-2|TRBV30
CAWSRWQGSYGYTF
>many|TRBJ1-2|TRBV19
CASSHGPRDDGYTF
>NA|TRBJ1-1|TRBV10-3
CAISLARYDTEAFF
>NA|TRBJ2-6|TRBV6-5
CASSYAQPSGANVLTF